The source of this T cell receptor (beta chain) is a study of shared clonotypes between healthy human individuals (dated by TCRdb to 2019 to 2021). Regarding the research as a whole: A couple of women and a few men aged 18 to 49 years were included in the cohort. To estimate repertoire size and how much clonotypes are shared between individuals, the study performed deep sequencing of blood TCR repertoires from a few healthy adults. For each donor, CD4 naive and CD4 memory were each run on three plates, CD8 naive on two plates, and CD8 memory on one plate. Per donor, leukapheresis produced somewhere between about 0.9 and 9 billion PBMCs. Different laboratories and diverse techniques were used to prepare libraries and sequence TCR repertoires, to increase sequencing depth and limit assay-specific biases. General study outcomes and caveats: Even with the large sequencing depth, rarefaction of the sorted-subset datasets indicated that sequencing was incomplete. The genetic and exposure-history diversity represented was limited by the small number of donors. Higher generation probabilities were observed for clonotypes shared by all four sorted-subset donors than for non-shared clonotypes. Based on pairwise subsampling, the degree of clonotype sharing among donors was expected to be affected by sequencing depth. About 5% of naive CD4, 3.5% of naive CD8, about 2.4% of memory CD4, and about 0.4% of memory CD8 clonotypes were shared across several donors. Estimated clonotype richness was generally larger for naive than for memory subsets. Only blood was sampled, and tissue TCR repertoires likely differ from those in blood.

Using the deep immunoSEQ assay, TCR CDR3 regions were amplified from genomic DNA by multiplex PCR. Genomic DNA extracted from each cell subset was distributed evenly over all wells of several immunoSEQ 96-well plates, and each plate served as one replicate. For sorted subsets, approximately 0.2 ug of genomic DNA, equivalent to some 30,000 T cell genomes, went into each replicate PCR. Purified libraries were quantified with a Qubit 3.0 fluorometer, sized on a Bioanalyzer 2100, and re-quantified with the KAPA Library Quantification kit. A separate single-read 150-cycle Illumina NextSeq 550 flow cell was used to sequence each immunoSEQ 96-well plate. In the original analysis: Because the immunoSEQ output included only junctional sequences and no quality scores, the filtering could not be the same as the filtering used for full-length reads. Sequences were annotated with PyIR, a Python wrapper for IgBLAST v1.9, using IMGT germline references to assign V/J genes and CDR3. Reads with weak V/J assignments (E-value above 1e-6), missing CDR3, stop codons, out-of-frame junctions, or ambiguous translated residues were removed. V3J clonotypes were defined by identical inferred V gene, J gene, and CDR3 amino acid sequence. Percentage overlap between repertoires was computed as shared unique clonotypes divided by the size of the smaller repertoire. Three approaches were used to assess repertoire richness: RTK rarefaction, the Chao1 estimator, and Recon v2.1 estimates of unobserved clonotypes. Generation probabilities were computed with OLGA for all TCRbeta clonotypes obtained by the gDNA method from four donors. The source is immuneACCESS, and TCRdb retained only in-frame sequences with V and J called. Part of the clones is not carried over; for the studies checked, unresolved V genes explain less than half of this, and the remainder is unexplained. The DNA gave D and trimming, while V, J and clone size come from that table. This sample is represented by roughly 2,500,000 clones; over 85% of them were singletons. Approximately 0.35% of the sample is held by the ten biggest clonotypes.

Trimming removed 4 bases from V and 3 bases from J; the gene matches leave 6 bases unexplained. From a lookup of the germline V gene, CDR1 and CDR2 are KGHSH and LQKENI. Measured from the cysteine to the phenylalanine, the CDR3 is 14 residues long. Just CDR3 DNA is preserved here, 42 bases in frame from base 1. A note on this clone: Its antigen has not been determined. Base qualities are missing; no much larger clone stands one base away.

The donors were healthy, HIV-negative adults who had no recently reported acute infections or vaccinations. Every donor was a Caucasian adult living in Nashville, Tennessee, USA. CD4+ T cells were enriched through magnetic negative selection, after which naive cells were positively selected on CD45RA and the remaining negative fraction served as the memory subset. Blood was collected by leukapheresis, and PBMCs were isolated by Ficoll-Histopaque density gradient centrifugation and then cryopreserved in liquid nitrogen vapor phase. Analytical flow cytometry was used to check the purity and quantity of each magnetically sorted T cell population. Genomic DNA was isolated from each sorted fraction and quantified by UV absorbance on a Nanodrop 2000c.

The V gene is TRBV18 and the J gene is TRBJ2-7, with 7 junctional bases fitting TRBD2. The TCR was taken from a man between 18 and 35 years old in good health. Some clones in this sample may be carry-over from other donors' samples. Source material: naive CD4+ T cells from PBMCs. The cell subset or site label on this specimen signifies: CD45RA+ positively selected. The CDR3 region has the sequence CASSLGREGYEQYF. The DNA sequence is TGTGCCAGCTCACTGGGGAGGGAGGGCTACGAGCAGTACTTC.